This entry lists 32 T cell receptor beta chains sequenced from one sample in a study of technical replicates of blood from a few donors. Assay: immunoSEQ multiplex PCR; the TCRdb copy retains only in-frame clones and omits some. The table lists some 94,000 clones, 90% to 96% of them singletons, with about 0.39% in the top ten. The source material was T cells isolated from PBMCs. The receptors were gathered from a human donor in good health.

The chain is built from TRBV29-1 and TRBJ1-1; D gene ambiguous. Germline V lookup: CDR1 SQVTM, CDR2 ANQGSEA. The CDR3 runs 13 residues. Trimming took off 4 bases at V and 0 bases at J, with 9 bases between the two ends. In DNA, the CDR3 is TGCAGCGTTGCCTGGCAGATGAACACTGAAGCTTTCTTT. Translation: CSVAWQMNTEAFF. The variable domain in full, with the rest retrieved from reference TRBV29-1 and TRBJ1-1, is SAVISQKPSRDICQRGTSLTIQCQVDSQVTMMFWYRQQPGQSLTLIATANQGSEATYESGFVIDKFPISRPNLTFSTLTVSNMSPEDSSIYLCSVAWQMNTEAFFGQGTRLTVV.

The gene calls are TRBV29-1 and TRBJ1-2, with a tentative D call TRBD1 (5 bases). CDR1 is SQVTM and CDR2 is ANQGSEA in the germline V gene. Trimming removed 5 bases from V and 8 bases from J, with 21 bases in between. This CDR3 spans 14 amino acids. The CDR3 sequence is CSVILPGTAVGYTF. The CDR3 region has the DNA TGCAGCGTTATCCTTCCCGGGACTGCAGTGGGCTACACCTTC.

J is TRBJ1-2 and V is TRBV10-2; a weak D match, TRBD1 (6 bases). V lost 7 bases, J lost 8 bases, and 20 bases lay in between. The CDR3 is 14 residues long. Germline CDR1 reads WSHSY; CDR2 reads SAAADI. As DNA, the CDR3 is TGCGCCAGCACTAAACAGGGAGGGACGGGAGGCTACACCTTC. Protein sequence: CASTKQGGTGGYTF.

This chain connects TRBV7-9 to TRBJ2-5, with TRBD2 matching 7 bases. V shed 3 bases, J shed 4 bases, and the junction held 2 bases outside the gene matches. CDR3 length: 13 residues. Germline-derived CDR1 and CDR2 are SEHNR and FQNEAQ (reference sequence). CDR3 bases: TGTGCCAGCAGCTTGGGAGGGGTAGAGACCCAGTACTTC. This codes for CASSLGGVETQYF.

V and J are TRBV18 and TRBJ1-5; perhaps TRBD1 as D (6 bases). V lost 3 bases and J lost 3, with 12 bases in between. Germline values: CDR1 KGHSH, CDR2 LQKENI. The CDR3 spans 15 residues. CDR3 in amino acids: CASSPDSGNNQPQHF. CDR3 nucleotides: TGTGCCAGCTCACCGGACAGCGGGAACAATCAGCCCCAGCATTTT. Supplemented by reference TRBV18 and TRBJ1-5, the full variable domain reads NAGVMQNPRHLVRRRGQEARLRCSPMKGHSHVYWYRQLPEEGLKFMVYLQKENIIDESGMPKERFSAEFPKEGPSILRIQQVVRGDSAAYFCASSPDSGNNQPQHFGDGTRLSIL.

CDR3 in amino acids: CASSYLLQGDNEQFF. The CDR3 nucleotides read TGTGCCAGCAGTTACTTACTGCAGGGGGACAATGAGCAGTTCTTC. The chain couples TRBV6-5 to TRBJ2-1, with 7 positions matching TRBD1. The CDR3 totals 15 residues. With 1 base clipped from V and 5 bases from J, the junction kept 5 bases outside the gene matches. CDR1 and CDR2 (germline): MNHEY, SVGAGI.

This sequence joins TRBV19 and TRBJ1-2, with D uncertain. The CDR3 is 12 amino acids. CDR1 is LNHDA, CDR2 SQIVND, per germline (reference sequence). Trimming took off 5 bases at V and 10 bases at J, with 14 bases between the two ends. The CDR3 sequence is CASSLNQVFYTF. For the CDR3, the DNA is TGTGCCAGTAGTCTGAATCAGGTTTTCTACACCTTC.

The gene calls are TRBV19 and TRBJ1-5; D is perhaps TRBD1 (6 bases). The CDR3 runs to 16 residues. The germline V gene has CDR1 LNHDA and CDR2 SQIVND (reference sequence). Trimming shortened V by 5 bases and J by 10 bases, and 24 bases separated the two germline ends. The CDR3 bases are TGTGCCAGTAGTTCCGGCCAGGGCGAGGGGGTCACTCCCCAGCATTTT. Encoded protein: CASSSGQGEGVTPQHF.

This chain connects TRBV28 to TRBJ1-2, with a weak D call TRBD1 (6 bases). The CDR3 spans 13 residues. V shed 6 bases and J shed 2 bases, with 10 bases lying between them. In germline, CDR1 is MDHEN, CDR2 SYDVKM. This chain's CDR3 is CASRSTGNYGYTF. As DNA, the CDR3 is TGTGCCAGCAGATCCACAGGGAACTATGGCTACACCTTC.

This sequence joins TRBV4-3 and TRBJ1-2; possibly TRBD1 for D (6 bases). Germline CDR1 and CDR2: LGHNA and YSLEER. V was clipped by 1 base and J by 7 bases, with 19 bases between them. CDR3 size: 16 residues. The CDR3 sequence is CASSQAGTQVSAGYTF. CDR3 in DNA: TGCGCCAGCAGCCAAGCCGGGACACAGGTCTCAGCTGGCTACACCTTC.

The chain has TRBV7-2 and TRBJ2-3, with a weak D call TRBD2 (5 bases). V lost 2 bases and J 1 base, leaving 7 bases between the germline ends. Germline V CDR1 and CDR2: SGHTA, FQGNSA. The CDR3 is 14 amino acids. The CDR3 DNA reads as TGTGCCAGCAGCTTAAACGGGGGCACAGATACGCAGTATTTT. This codes for CASSLNGGTDTQYF.

V gene TRBV28 combines with J gene TRBJ2-7; 14 bases match TRBD2. CDR1 and CDR2 from the germline V gene are MDHEN and SYDVKM. J was trimmed by 0 bases and V by 5 bases; bases with no gene match: 6. The CDR3 is made up of 17 amino acids. The CDR3 loop is CASSGLAGGVSSYEQYF. CDR3 DNA sequence: TGTGCCAGCAGTGGACTAGCGGGAGGCGTGAGCTCCTACGAGCAGTACTTC.

This clone appeared once. The CDR3 protein is CASTIPFLDRAQAFF. In DNA, the CDR3 is TGTGCCAGTACCATACCCTTCTTAGACAGGGCCCAAGCTTTCTTT. This chain connects TRBV19 to TRBJ1-1, with 7 bases that match TRBD1. The CDR3 has 15 residues. V dropped 7 bases and J dropped 9; count of bases not matched to a gene: 17. Germline-derived CDR1 and CDR2 are LNHDA and SQIVND (reference sequence). Using reference TRBV19 and TRBJ1-1 for the parts outside the CDR3, the full variable domain is DGGITQSPKYLFRKEGQNVTLSCEQNLNHDAMYWYRQDPGQGLRLIYYSQIVNDFQKGDIAEGYSVSREKKESFPLTVTSAQKNPTAFYLCASTIPFLDRAQAFFGQGTRLTVV.

The chain employs TRBV4-1 and TRBJ2-7; TRBD2 aligns across 8 bases. Germline V gives CDR1 MGHRA, CDR2 YSYEKL. V was clipped by 3 bases and J by 3 bases; unmatched bases: 4. This CDR3 region has 14 residues. The CDR3 DNA reads TGCGCCAGCAGCCAGACTAGCGAATTCTACGAGCAGTACTTC. The encoded protein is CASSQTSEFYEQYF.

V and J are TRBV20-1 and TRBJ1-5; tentatively, D is TRBD1 (5 bases). This CDR3 region has 11 residues. V was clipped by 7 bases and J by 3 bases, with 7 bases between them. Germline V gives CDR1 DFQATT, CDR2 SNEGSKA (reference sequence). This CDR3 is CSDRSNQPQHF. As DNA, the CDR3 is TGCAGTGACAGGTCCAATCAGCCCCAGCATTTT.

This chain connects TRBV19 to TRBJ2-3; D perhaps matches TRBD1 (5 bases). There are 14 residues in the CDR3. CDR1 and CDR2 (germline): LNHDA, SQIVND (reference sequence). With 5 bases removed from V and 1 base from J, the gap between germline ends came to 10 bases. The CDR3 nucleotides are TGTGCCAGTAGTGCAGGGCTCCGCACAGATACGCAGTATTTT. Translating gives CASSAGLRTDTQYF.

The gene calls are TRBV11-2 and TRBJ1-1, with TRBD1 as a possible D gene (6 bases). Trimming left V 2 bases short and J 7 bases short, with 14 bases between. The CDR3 is made up of 14 amino acids. CDR1 SGHAT and CDR2 FQNNGV come from the germline V gene. This chain's CDR3 is CASSLSGWTVEAFF. The CDR3, as DNA: TGTGCCAGCAGCTTAAGTGGTTGGACAGTTGAAGCTTTCTTT.

The CDR3 sequence is CACPWPGYGYTF. CDR3 in DNA: TGTGCCTGCCCCTGGCCGGGCTATGGCTACACCTTC. This chain links TRBV30 with TRBJ1-2; D gene uncertain. The CDR3 is 12 residues long. CDR1 is GTSNPN and CDR2 is SVGIG in the germline V gene (reference sequence). Trimming took off 6 bases at V and 4 bases at J, with 12 bases between the two ends.

The rearrangement links TRBV7-9 to TRBJ2-3, with unresolved D. Germline V lookup: CDR1 SEHNR, CDR2 FQNEAQ (reference sequence). The CDR3 covers 12 residues. Trimming took off 4 bases at V and 4 bases at J, with 6 bases between the two ends. This CDR3 reads CASSSFPDTQYF. CDR3 sequence (DNA): TGTGCCAGCAGCTCCTTTCCAGATACGCAGTATTTT.

The V call is TRBV28, the J call TRBJ2-7; 7 nucleotides agree with TRBD1. The CDR3 sequence is 16 residues long. V shed 3 bases, J shed 0 bases, and the junction held 8 bases outside the gene matches. Germline V gene sequence: CDR1 MDHEN, CDR2 SYDVKM. The DNA for the CDR3 is TGTGCCAGCAGTTTTAGCCGGGACAGAATCTCCTACGAGCAGTACTTC. Residues: CASSFSRDRISYEQYF.

The chain joins TRBV5-1 to TRBJ2-2; no clear D gene. This CDR3 is built from 13 residues. The germline V gene has CDR1 SGHRS and CDR2 YFSETQ. V lost 2 bases to trimming and J lost 6 bases, with 8 bases between them. The chain's CDR3 is CASSFLFAGELFF. The CDR3 DNA reads TGCGCCAGCAGCTTCCTATTTGCCGGGGAGCTGTTTTTT.

V and J are TRBV6-5 and TRBJ2-1, with D unresolved. V shed 4 bases and J shed 4 bases, with 8 bases lying between them. There are 13 residues in the CDR3. Germline lookup yields CDR1 MNHEY and CDR2 SVGAGI. CDR3 amino acids: CASSFNLYNEQFF. DNA of the CDR3: TGTGCCAGCAGTTTTAATTTGTACAATGAGCAGTTCTTC.

V gene TRBV29-1 combines with J gene TRBJ2-7, with 8 positions matching TRBD1. The ends lost 8 bases at V and 3 bases at J; junction bases unmatched: 6. The CDR3 runs 12 residues. Per germline, CDR1 SQVTM and CDR2 ANQGSEA. DNA for the CDR3: TGCAGCTACCACGGACAGGGCTACGAGCAGTACTTC. Its translation: CSYHGQGYEQYF.

This clone was observed once. The chain employs TRBV7-9 and TRBJ1-4; 9 nucleotides line up with TRBD1. Losses at the gene ends were 4 bases for V and 10 bases for J; bases not matched to a gene: 13. Germline V gene sequence: CDR1 SEHNR, CDR2 FQNEAQ (reference sequence). CDR3 length: 16 amino acids. CDR3 nucleotide sequence: TGTGCCAGCAGCTCGTCAGCCGGGACAGGGCTTGGAAAACTGTTTTTT. It codes for CASSSSAGTGLGKLFF.

The V gene is TRBV27, the J gene TRBJ2-5, with 7 bases fitting TRBD1. The CDR3 is 15 amino acids. V lost 6 bases, J lost 7 bases, and 14 bases stayed unmatched. In germline, CDR1 is MNHEY, CDR2 SMNVEV (reference sequence). In DNA, the CDR3 is TGTGCCAGCAGCATTCGGACAGGAGAAAAAGGGACCCAGTACTTC. Its protein product is CASSIRTGEKGTQYF.

This chain links TRBV5-1 with TRBJ2-2; 8 bases are a match to TRBD1. This CDR3 is 14 amino acids long. CDR1 and CDR2 (germline): SGHRS, YFSETQ. Germline trimming cut 2 bases from V and 3 bases from J; bases unmatched to any gene: 0. The CDR3 region has the DNA TGCGCCAGCAGCTTACAGGGGGACACCGGGGAGCTGTTTTTT. Its translation is CASSLQGDTGELFF. Together with reference TRBV5-1 and TRBJ2-2, the CDR3 gives the full variable domain: KAGVTQTPRYLIKTRGQQVTLSCSPISGHRSVSWYQQTPGQGLQFLFEYFSETQRNKGNFPGRFSGRQFSNSRSEMNVSTLELGDSALYLCASSLQGDTGELFFGEGSRLTVL.

This clone was seen only once. The chain couples TRBV5-1 to TRBJ2-5; TRBD1 is a possible D gene (6 bases). Germline values: CDR1 SGHRS, CDR2 YFSETQ. With 0 bases removed from V and 5 bases from J, the gap between germline ends came to 11 bases. The CDR3 loop spans 14 amino acids. As DNA, the CDR3 is TGCGCCAGCAGCTTGGGTGGGGGCGAGGAGACCCAGTACTTC. Protein: CASSLGGGEETQYF.

This clone was recorded once. The chain is built from TRBV4-3 and TRBJ1-2, with 7 bases identical to TRBD1. Germline V gene sequence: CDR1 LGHNA, CDR2 YSLEER. The ends lost 0 bases at V and 4 bases at J; junction bases unmatched: 5. The CDR3 covers 15 residues. The CDR3 DNA sequence: TGCGCCAGCAGCCAAGAAGCCGGGACAGTCTATGGCTACACCTTC. Translated, it gives CASSQEAGTVYGYTF.

The CDR3 sequence is CAIRAGGPDEQYF. CDR3 coding DNA: TGTGCCATCCGGGCGGGAGGGCCGGACGAGCAGTACTTC. The chain couples TRBV10-3 to TRBJ2-7; 9 positions match TRBD2. This CDR3 has 13 residues. The J segment lost 5 bases and the V segment lost 8 bases, leaving 7 bases of the junction unmatched. The germline V gene has CDR1 ENHRY and CDR2 SYGVKD.

This clone was observed once. The chain links TRBV4-1 to TRBJ2-2; 8 nucleotides align to TRBD1. Losses at the gene ends were 4 bases for V and 0 bases for J; bases not matched to a gene: 4. This CDR3 has 16 residues. The V gene's germline CDR1 is MGHRA and CDR2 YSYEKL. DNA of the CDR3: TGCGCCAGCAGCCCCAGGACAGGGTCGAACACCGGGGAGCTGTTTTTT. Translating gives CASSPRTGSNTGELFF.

V gene TRBV5-1 combines with J gene TRBJ2-7; a weak D match, TRBD1 (6 bases). Germline lookup yields CDR1 SGHRS and CDR2 YFSETQ. V gave up 3 bases and J gave up 2 bases, with 9 bases separating them. This CDR3 has 13 amino acids. CDR3: CASSSGVAYEQYF. The CDR3 coding sequence is TGCGCCAGCAGCTCAGGGGTCGCCTACGAGCAGTACTTC.

This chain links TRBV11-2 with TRBJ2-7, with no clear D. V lost 7 bases to trimming and J lost 2 bases, with 15 bases between them. Germline assignment: CDR1 SGHAT and CDR2 FQNNGV. This CDR3 is 14 amino acids long. The CDR3 spells CASKYEVVTYEQYF. The CDR3 DNA sequence: TGTGCCAGCAAGTATGAGGTAGTTACCTACGAGCAGTACTTC.